This T cell receptor beta chain emerged from a study of blood T cell repertoires in COVID-19. For the study at large: Italy, Spain and the United States were the sources of the convalescent and acute COVID-19 samples. From T cells, B-cell-depleted T cells, or PBMCs came the material, which was cDNA or gDNA.

This clone occurred a few times. V was pared by 4 bases and J by 2 bases, with 6 bases of the junction left unmatched. Germline CDR1 LNHDA, CDR2 SQIVND (reference sequence). The CDR3 runs to 16 residues. Original data processing: Estimation of nucleated cell counts was performed using reference gene primer amplification. Produced via immunoSEQ multiplex PCR; TCRdb's table is partial and in-frame only. V and J calls and clone size follow that table, whereas D and trimming were derived from the DNA. Of some 120,000 clones listed, over 80% are singletons. Material for sequencing was peripheral blood. The receptor was derived from a man in his 70s with acute or convalescent COVID-19. The chain links TRBV19 to TRBJ2-3; 10 bases map to TRBD2. CDR3 sequence: CASSKPSGGDTDTQYF. Written as DNA, the CDR3 is TGTGCCAGTAGTAAACCTAGCGGGGGTGACACAGATACGCAGTATTTT.